The clone carrying this T cell receptor (beta chain) was seen a handful of times. This sample was included in a study of blood T cell repertoires in COVID-19. Turning to the study itself: T cells, B-cell-depleted T cells, or PBMCs provided the cDNA or gDNA that served as material.

In the original processing: By means of reference gene primer amplification, nucleated cell counts were estimated. Repertoires were generated with immunoSEQ multiplex PCR, while TCRdb's copy carries only in-frame clones and drops some. Clonal size and the V and J genes are those of that table, whereas D and trimming came from the DNA. The sample shows over 200,000 clones, roughly 83% of them seen only once. This CDR3 has 13 residues. Trimming stripped 5 bases from V and 8 bases from J, with 13 bases between. Germline CDR1 is SGHTA and CDR2 is FQGTGA. The sequence came from a woman aged 70-85 years with active or convalescent COVID-19. The chain couples TRBV7-3 to TRBJ2-1; D ambiguous. Input material: peripheral blood. The CDR3 bases are TGTGCCAGCAGCCCCACGGTGCAGGATGAGCAGTTCTTC. It specifies CASSPTVQDEQFF.